The 8 T cell receptor beta chains reported below all come from one sample, sequenced in a study of CD8 T cells in Susac syndrome. It was with random hexamers that 0.5 to 1 ug RNA was reverse transcribed. TCRdb reanalysed the immunoSEQ multiplex PCR reads using MiXCR and keeps one entry per CDR3 protein. The sample has about 180,000 distinct CDR3 sequences, approximately 94% seen once; the top ten hold 0.093%. The sequenced sample consisted of CD4+ T cells from PBMCs. The receptors originated from a human donor with multiple sclerosis.

The V and J genes are TRBV5-6 and TRBJ2-7; TRBD1 aligns across 9 bases. Losses at the gene ends were 2 bases for V and 2 bases for J; bases not matched to a gene: 8. In germline, CDR1 is SGHDT, CDR2 YYEEEE. The CDR3 length is 16 residues. The CDR3 reads CASSLAVGQGTYEQYF. In DNA, the CDR3 is TGTGCCAGCAGCTTAGCCGTGGGACAGGGTACCTACGAGCAGTACTTC.

J is TRBJ2-7 and V is TRBV10-2; D call uncertain. The CDR3 length is 12 residues. With 4 bases removed from V and 5 bases from J, the gap between germline ends came to 9 bases. CDR1 and CDR2 from the germline V gene are WSHSY and SAAADI. CDR3 loop: CASSVSVHEQYF. The CDR3 DNA reads TGCGCCAGCAGTGTCTCGGTTCACGAGCAGTACTTC.

The chain links TRBV3-1 to TRBJ1-5; no clear D gene. Germline-derived CDR1 and CDR2 are LGHDT and YNNKEL (reference sequence). V lost 0 bases, J lost 6 bases, and 6 bases lay in between. CDR3 length: 13 amino acids. The CDR3 sequence: CASSQDPGQPQHF. CDR3 bases: TGTGCCAGCAGCCAAGATCCGGGTCAGCCCCAGCATTTT.

This clonotype was seen a single time. This sequence joins TRBV29-1 and TRBJ1-4; TRBD1 agrees at 8 bases. Germline values: CDR1 SQVTM, CDR2 ANQGSEA. Losses at the gene ends were 3 bases for V and 5 bases for J; bases not matched to a gene: 8. The CDR3 spans 15 residues. The CDR3 spells CSVEGTGTGNEKLFF. CDR3 nucleotides: TGCAGCGTTGAGGGGACCGGGACAGGCAATGAAAAACTGTTTTTT.

The chain couples TRBV7-2 to TRBJ2-3; no firm D call. The CDR3 loop spans 13 amino acids. Trimming removed 2 bases from V and 3 bases from J, with 6 bases in between. The germline CDR1 and CDR2 sequences are SGHTA and FQGNSA. In DNA form, the CDR3 reads TGTGCCAGCAGCTTATTTGGGACAGATACGCAGTATTTT. As protein: CASSLFGTDTQYF.

The V call is TRBV6-1, the J call TRBJ2-6; D perhaps matches TRBD2 (5 bases). Germline V gene sequence: CDR1 MNHNS, CDR2 SASEGT. V was trimmed by 7 bases and J by 0 bases, leaving 16 bases between them. The CDR3 is 17 amino acids. DNA of the CDR3: TGTGCCAGCACCCCGACGGGGTCCCGCTCTGGGGCCAACGTCCTGACTTTC. It encodes CASTPTGSRSGANVLTF.

J is TRBJ2-1 and V is TRBV7-9; 10 nucleotides align to TRBD2. Trimming cost V 5 bases and J 9 bases; bases outside gene matches: 16. This CDR3 spans 17 amino acids. CDR1 and CDR2 from the germline V gene are SEHNR and FQNEAQ (reference sequence). The CDR3 loop is CASSAYLAGDLPGEQFF. The CDR3, as DNA: TGTGCCAGCAGCGCGTACCTAGCGGGGGACCTTCCGGGTGAGCAGTTCTTC.

The chain couples TRBV27 to TRBJ1-1; D gene uncertain. V was pared by 0 bases and J by 1 base, with 15 bases between. The length of the CDR3 is 17 residues. CDR1 is MNHEY and CDR2 is SMNVEV in the germline V gene (reference sequence). CDR3 loop: CASSLSAPPASNTEAFF. Written as DNA, the CDR3 is TGTGCCAGCAGTTTATCAGCCCCCCCCGCTTCGAACACTGAAGCTTTCTTT.